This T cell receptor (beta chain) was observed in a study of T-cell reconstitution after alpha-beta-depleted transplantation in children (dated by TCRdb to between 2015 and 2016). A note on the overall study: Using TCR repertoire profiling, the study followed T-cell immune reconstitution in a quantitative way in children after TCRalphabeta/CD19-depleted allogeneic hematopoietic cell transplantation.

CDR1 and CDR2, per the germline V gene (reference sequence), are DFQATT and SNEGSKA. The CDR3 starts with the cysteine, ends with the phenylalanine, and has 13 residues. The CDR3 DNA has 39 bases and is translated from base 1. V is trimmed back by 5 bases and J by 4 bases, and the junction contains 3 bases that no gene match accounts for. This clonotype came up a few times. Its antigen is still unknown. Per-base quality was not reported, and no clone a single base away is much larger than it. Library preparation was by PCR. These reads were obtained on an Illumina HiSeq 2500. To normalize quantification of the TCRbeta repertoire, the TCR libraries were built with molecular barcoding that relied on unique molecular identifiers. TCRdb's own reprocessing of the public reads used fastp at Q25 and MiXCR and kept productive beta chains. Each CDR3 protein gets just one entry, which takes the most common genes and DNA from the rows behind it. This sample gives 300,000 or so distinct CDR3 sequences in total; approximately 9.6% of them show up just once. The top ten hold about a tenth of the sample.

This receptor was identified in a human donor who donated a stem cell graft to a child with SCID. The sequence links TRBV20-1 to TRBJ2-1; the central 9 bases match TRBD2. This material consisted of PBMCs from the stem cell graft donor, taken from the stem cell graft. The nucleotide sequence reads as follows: TGCAGTGCTCTAGCGGGGACATACAATGAGCAGTTCTTC. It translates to CSALAGTYNEQFF.